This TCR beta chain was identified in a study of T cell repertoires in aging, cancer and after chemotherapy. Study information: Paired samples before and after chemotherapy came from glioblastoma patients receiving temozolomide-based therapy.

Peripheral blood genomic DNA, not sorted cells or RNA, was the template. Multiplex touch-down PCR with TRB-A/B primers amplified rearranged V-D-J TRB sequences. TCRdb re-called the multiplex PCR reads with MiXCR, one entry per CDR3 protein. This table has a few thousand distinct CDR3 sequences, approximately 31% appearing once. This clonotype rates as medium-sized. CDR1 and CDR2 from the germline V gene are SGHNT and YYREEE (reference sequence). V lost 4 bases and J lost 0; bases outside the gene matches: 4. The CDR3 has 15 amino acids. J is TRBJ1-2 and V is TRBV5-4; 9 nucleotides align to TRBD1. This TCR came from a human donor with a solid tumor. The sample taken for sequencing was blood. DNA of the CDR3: TGTGCCAGCAGCCAAAGACAGGGGGCTAACTATGGCTACACCTTC. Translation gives CASSQRQGANYGYTF.